These 7 T cell receptor beta chains originate from one sample sequenced in a study of technical replicates of blood from a handful of donors. TCRdb keeps only in-frame clones here, not all; method: immunoSEQ multiplex PCR. Counted here are 70,000 to 85,000 clones, roughly 90% occurring once; the ten biggest clones make up around 0.42%. Sequencing input: T cells isolated from PBMCs. The receptors here all came from a human donor in good health.

This chain links TRBV4-2 with TRBJ2-7; 16 nucleotides align to TRBD2. The CDR3 covers 23 residues. Per the germline V gene, CDR1 is LGHNA and CDR2 is YNFKEQ. V lost 4 bases to trimming and J lost 0 bases; unmatched junction nucleotides: 21. CDR3 DNA sequence: TGTGCCAGCAGCCGCAACGACAGGGGAGGGCCGGGACTAGCGGGAGGGGGCTCCTACGAGCAGTACTTC. This gives the protein CASSRNDRGGPGLAGGGSYEQYF.

The V call is TRBV6-5, the J call TRBJ1-2; D not resolved. CDR3 size: 12 residues. V lost 4 bases and J lost 3, with 6 bases in between. Per germline, CDR1 MNHEY and CDR2 SVGAGI. CDR3 DNA sequence: TGTGCCAGCAGTTCACGAGACTATGGCTACACCTTC. This codes for CASSSRDYGYTF.

The rearrangement uses TRBV5-4 and TRBJ2-7; D is ambiguous. The V gene's germline CDR1 is SGHNT and CDR2 YYREEE (reference sequence). V was pared by 2 bases and J by 2 bases, with 11 bases between. This CDR3 spans 14 amino acids. The CDR3 bases are TGTGCCAGCAGCTTTACCCTAGATACCTACGAGCAGTACTTC. Translated: CASSFTLDTYEQYF.

This chain uses TRBV9 with TRBJ1-5; no definite D call. Germline V gives CDR1 SGDLS, CDR2 YYNGEE. The CDR3 extends over 13 amino acids. V lost 0 bases and J 4 bases, leaving 5 bases between the germline ends. The CDR3 protein is CASSVGRNQPQHF. In DNA form, the CDR3 reads TGTGCCAGCAGCGTAGGGAGAAATCAGCCCCAGCATTTT.

The chain carries TRBV29-1 and TRBJ1-2; 8 bases are shared with TRBD1. Looked up from germline, CDR1 is SQVTM and CDR2 is ANQGSEA. Trimming removed 0 bases from V and 5 bases from J; junction bases left unmatched: 8. This CDR3 has 15 residues. In DNA form, the CDR3 reads TGCAGCGTTGAAGATCTTATGGGACAGGATTATGGCTACACCTTC. Protein product: CSVEDLMGQDYGYTF. Using reference TRBV29-1 and TRBJ1-2 for the parts outside the CDR3, the full variable domain is SAVISQKPSRDICQRGTSLTIQCQVDSQVTMMFWYRQQPGQSLTLIATANQGSEATYESGFVIDKFPISRPNLTFSTLTVSNMSPEDSSIYLCSVEDLMGQDYGYTFGSGTRLTVV.

The chain uses TRBV5-6 and TRBJ2-5; 8 positions match TRBD1. Germline CDR1 and CDR2: SGHDT and YYEEEE. The CDR3 is 13 residues long. The trim removed 6 bases at V and 5 bases at J, leaving 6 bases unmatched. The DNA of the CDR3 is TGTGCCAGCAACGGACAGGGAGGTGAGACCCAGTACTTC. This translates into CASNGQGGETQYF. The full variable domain, its missing parts supplied by reference TRBV5-6 and TRBJ2-5, is DAGVTQSPTHLIKTRGQQVTLRCSPKSGHDTVSWYQQALGQGPQFIFQYYEEEERQRGNFPDRFSGHQFPNYSSELNVNALLLGDSALYLCASNGQGGETQYFGPGTRLLVL.

The chain combines TRBV15 with TRBJ2-3; 14 nucleotides match TRBD2. V gave up 3 bases and J gave up 3 bases; unmatched junction bases: 8. Per the germline V gene, CDR1 is LNHNV and CDR2 is YYDKDF (reference sequence). This CDR3 comprises 18 residues. CDR3 DNA: TGTGCCACCAGCAGCGCTAGGGGACTAGCGGGAGTGACAGATACGCAGTATTTT. This translates into CATSSARGLAGVTDTQYF.